A selection of T cell receptor beta chains follows, all from one sample in a study of T cell responses to AZD1222 COVID-19 vaccine. Generated by immunoSEQ multiplex PCR, the TCRdb table keeps only in-frame clones and is missing some. The sample includes some 130,000 clones, around 86% of them seen just once. The source was peripheral blood, collected on day 0 of AZD1222 vaccination. The receptors here all came from an adult in good health. Each CDR3 is given with its conserved first and last residue.

TRBV11-2	TRBJ1-1	CASSLGAGYEAFF
TRBV18	TRBJ1-1	CASSLDRNTEAFF
TRBV20-1	TRBJ2-1	CSARDLVTQFF
TRBV28	TRBJ2-7	CASSPGTGEEQYF
TRBV6-5	TRBJ2-7	CASLYSGTYEQYF
TRBV7-2	TRBJ1-1	CASSPRSTGNTEAFF
TRBV7-3	TRBJ2-5	CASSLAGGNQETQYF
TRBV7-9	TRBJ2-5	CASSLRQGAGETQYF
TRBV29-1	TRBJ1-1	CSVEVPPENTEAFF
TRBV5-4	TRBJ2-1	CASSPTDSPLANNEQFF
TRBV20-1	TRBJ1-1	CSVAVAEAFF
TRBV2	TRBJ1-1	CASRILLSGPEAFF
TRBV5-4	TRBJ2-5	CASSSATGYQETQYF
TRBV11-2	TRBJ2-5	CASSLERGVETQYF
TRBV7-9	TRBJ2-1	CASEGNEQFF
TRBV19	TRBJ1-3	CASSRAGSGNTIYF
TRBV11-2	TRBJ1-2	CASSPEPEANYGYTF
TRBV25-1	TRBJ2-2	CASRTGTNTGELFF
TRBV7-3	TRBJ2-1	CASSPKGDYNEQFF
TRBV12-2	TRBJ2-1	CASRPGNRTGDNEQFF
TRBV6-6	TRBJ1-1	CASSGPSGVNTEAFF
TRBV6-6	TRBJ1-3	CASSLSGFAGSGNTIYF
TRBV3-1/TRBV3-2	TRBJ1-6	CASSPWDYSASWDSPLHF
TRBV18	TRBJ1-2	CASSPITNYGYTF
TRBV2	TRBJ1-4	CASTLASTEKLFF
TRBV7-2	TRBJ1-3	CASSLIRDRAGNTIYF
TRBV6-6	TRBJ1-1	CASSYPPGTFPKAFF
TRBV30	TRBJ2-1	CAWSGAGNEQFF
TRBV4-2	TRBJ2-1	CASSPDRISYNEQFF
TRBV29-1	TRBJ1-1	CSVAGTPGDTEAFF
TRBV5-5	TRBJ1-1	CASSSTPIGSEAFF
TRBV21-1	TRBJ1-2	CASSKACPGIYGYTF
TRBV19	TRBJ2-1	CASSRGANEQFF
TRBV5-4	TRBJ2-3	CASSPDTDTQYF
TRBV5-8	TRBJ2-3	CASSLSGRHTDTQYF
TRBV5-4	TRBJ1-1	CASSLSLTGTGGTEAFF
TRBV7-8	TRBJ1-6	CASSPMGIKDSPLHF
TRBV6-6	TRBJ1-1	CASTVTGGRPNTEAFF
TRBV2	TRBJ2-2	CASRPSGGNTGELFF
TRBV7-2	TRBJ1-1	CASTPDRENTEAFF
TRBV2	TRBJ1-6	CASTTRARASSYNSPLHF
TRBV11-2	TRBJ1-1	CASSLARGLFSEAFF
TRBV19	TRBJ1-2	CASSITGSWGYTF
TRBV9	TRBJ2-1	CASSSGRQPYNEQFF
TRBV27	TRBJ1-1	CASSLSIAPSTEAFF
TRBV27	TRBJ2-3	CASSLSGTGTTDTQYF
TRBV6-5	TRBJ1-6	CAIGLRGSNSPLHF
TRBV5-1	TRBJ2-5	CASRGFDDRGLEETQYF
TRBV18	TRBJ1-6	CASSPRGQSNSPLHF
TRBV4-1	TRBJ1-2	CASSQGVGTRGGYTF
TRBV19	TRBJ1-2	CASSIVGTANYGYTF
TRBV6-4	TRBJ1-1	CASSDETRVSPEAFF
TRBV5-1	TRBJ1-4	CASSLSGGEKLFF